The 20 T cell receptor beta chains below come from one sample, sequenced in a study of cytomegalovirus exposure and HLA in healthy donors. Primers included in the PCR were 60 Vbeta and 13 Jbeta primers. Clones were sequenced by immunoSEQ multiplex PCR, and TCRdb holds only the in-frame ones, with some missing. Of approximately 99,000 clones listed, about 81% are singletons. The sample consisted of PBMCs. All receptors derive from a man in his forties or fifties in good health and CMV-seropositive.

This rearrangement joins TRBV7-9 to TRBJ2-2; D perhaps matches TRBD2 (5 bases). Trimming cost V 9 bases and J 0 bases, with 14 bases left between them. CDR1 and CDR2 (germline): SEHNR, FQNEAQ (reference sequence). CDR3 length: 15 residues. The CDR3 spells CARTREPANTGELFF. DNA of the CDR3: TGTGCCAGAACACGGGAACCCGCGAACACCGGGGAGCTGTTTTTT.

The chain links TRBV27 to TRBJ2-5; 11 bases agree with TRBD1. Germline V lookup: CDR1 MNHEY, CDR2 SMNVEV (reference sequence). Trimming cost V 9 bases and J 4 bases; bases outside gene matches: 10. CDR3 size: 15 residues. The CDR3 region is CARTADRGRGETQYF. The CDR3 coding sequence is TGTGCCAGGACAGCGGACAGGGGGCGCGGAGAGACCCAGTACTTC.

This chain joins TRBV9 and TRBJ2-3; TRBD1 matches 7 bases. The CDR3 is 15 amino acids. V lost 0 bases, J lost 0 bases, and 1 base stayed unmatched. Germline lookup yields CDR1 SGDLS and CDR2 YYNGEE. The CDR3 here is CASSVEGASTDTQYF. The DNA of the CDR3 is TGTGCCAGCAGCGTAGAGGGGGCTAGCACAGATACGCAGTATTTT.

This chain joins TRBV29-1 and TRBJ2-1; 10 bases are shared with TRBD2. V shed 3 bases, J shed 0 bases, and the junction held 5 bases outside the gene matches. Germline CDR1 reads SQVTM; CDR2 reads ANQGSEA. This CDR3 contains 16 residues. Here the CDR3 DNA reads TGCAGCGTTGAGGAACTAGCGGGACACTCCTACAATGAGCAGTTCTTC. Amino acids: CSVEELAGHSYNEQFF.

The V call is TRBV28, the J call TRBJ1-2; D remains ambiguous. V lost 3 bases and J lost 1, with 15 bases in between. The germline gives CDR1 MDHEN, CDR2 SYDVKM. The CDR3 runs 16 residues. The CDR3 DNA reads TGTGCCAGCAGTTTCCCCGGTGCGGTTATTAACTATGGCTACACCTTC. It encodes CASSFPGAVINYGYTF.

This clone was picked up one time. The rearrangement joins TRBV7-9 to TRBJ2-2; 8 nucleotides line up with TRBD1. The CDR3 sequence is 15 residues long. J was trimmed by 0 bases and V by 4 bases; bases with no gene match: 1. The germline CDR1 and CDR2 sequences are SEHNR and FQNEAQ (reference sequence). CDR3 protein: CASSSGQANTGELFF. In DNA, the CDR3 is TGTGCCAGCAGCTCGGGACAGGCGAACACCGGGGAGCTGTTTTTT.

The V and J genes are TRBV28 and TRBJ1-5; D not resolved. Trimming stripped 6 bases from V and 1 base from J, with 19 bases between. Germline loops: CDR1 MDHEN, CDR2 SYDVKM. The CDR3 contains 17 residues. In DNA, the CDR3 is TGTGCCAGCAGACAGAGTGCGCCCCGTCGAAGCAATCAGCCCCAGCATTTT. Translation: CASRQSAPRRSNQPQHF.

Remarks on this clone: Other nucleotide sequences in the sample specify the same CDR3. The chain has TRBV28 and TRBJ1-1; 7 bases are shared with TRBD1. Germline V gives CDR1 MDHEN, CDR2 SYDVKM. The CDR3 is made up of 14 amino acids. Trimming cost V 6 bases and J 5 bases; bases outside gene matches: 9. The CDR3 DNA follows: TGTGCCAGCAGCCAGGGGACAGTGGGAACTGAAGCTTTCTTT. Translated: CASSQGTVGTEAFF. Variable domain in full (rest from reference TRBV28 and TRBJ1-1): DVKVTQSSRYLVKRTGEKVFLECVQDMDHENMFWYRQDPGLGLRLIYFSYDVKMKEKGDIPEGYSVSREKKERFSLILESASTNQTSMYLCASSQGTVGTEAFFGQGTRLTVV.

This clone was picked up a small number of times. The chain has TRBV11-3 and TRBJ2-1, with 7 bases fitting TRBD2. The V gene end was trimmed by 3 bases and the J gene end by 0 bases; junction bases not matched to a gene: 8. CDR1 is SGHNT and CDR2 is YENEEA in the germline V gene. The CDR3 has 17 amino acids. CDR3: CASSFSGTVSSYNEQFF. The CDR3 DNA follows: TGTGCCAGCAGCTTCAGCGGGACGGTTAGCTCCTACAATGAGCAGTTCTTC.

This clone was seen a handful of times. The gene calls are TRBV6-5 and TRBJ2-2; weak D call: TRBD2 (5 bases). Germline CDR1 MNHEY, CDR2 SVGAGI. CDR3 length: 15 amino acids. The ends were cut back, 3 bases at V and 5 bases at J, with 13 bases in the middle. Here the CDR3 reads CASSYRGRPTGELFF. CDR3 coding DNA: TGTGCCAGCAGTTATAGAGGGAGACCTACCGGGGAGCTGTTTTTT.

This clone was picked up a small number of times. This chain joins TRBV5-1 and TRBJ1-1; perhaps TRBD1 as D (5 bases). The CDR3 length is 15 residues. Trimming stripped 5 bases from V and 3 bases from J, with 17 bases between. Germline V gene sequence: CDR1 SGHRS, CDR2 YFSETQ. CDR3 residues: CASSDGGRGDTEAFF. CDR3 DNA sequence: TGCGCCAGCAGTGATGGGGGGAGAGGGGACACTGAAGCTTTCTTT.

This chain connects TRBV10-1 to TRBJ1-1; D call uncertain. Germline assignment: CDR1 WNHNN and CDR2 SYGVQD (reference sequence). V was trimmed by 10 bases and J by 1 base, leaving 10 bases between them. This CDR3 contains 12 residues. CDR3 protein: CAISYPNTEAFF. DNA for the CDR3: TGCGCCATCAGCTATCCGAACACTGAAGCTTTCTTT.

The V gene is TRBV28, the J gene TRBJ2-7; 15 bases fit TRBD2. Germline V CDR1 and CDR2: MDHEN, SYDVKM. CDR3 length: 12 amino acids. The V segment lost 10 bases and the J segment 6 bases; nucleotides outside the gene matches: 1. CDR3 loop: CATGLAGGEQYF. Here the CDR3 DNA reads TGTGCCACGGGACTAGCGGGAGGCGAGCAGTACTTC.

This chain uses TRBV7-2 with TRBJ2-7; TRBD1 aligns across 7 bases. This CDR3 has 14 residues. Germline loops: CDR1 SGHTA, CDR2 FQGNSA. V trimming: 4 bases; J trimming: 2 bases; junction bases outside the gene matches: 5. In DNA form, the CDR3 reads TGTGCCAGCAGCTCCGCCGGGACAGCCTACGAGCAGTACTTC. It translates to CASSSAGTAYEQYF.

The rearrangement links TRBV10-1 to TRBJ2-5, with a possible D match to TRBD1 (5 bases). CDR1 and CDR2 from the germline V gene are WNHNN and SYGVQD (reference sequence). This CDR3 spans 14 amino acids. V was clipped by 2 bases and J by 2 bases, with 9 bases between them. The CDR3 DNA follows: TGCGCCAGCAGTGAGAGCACAGGTCAAGAGACCCAGTACTTC. It is translated as CASSESTGQETQYF.

The V gene is TRBV5-1, the J gene TRBJ1-2; unclear D gene. CDR1 is SGHRS and CDR2 is YFSETQ in the germline V gene. The V and J ends lost 0 bases and 7 bases respectively, with 7 bases between them. The CDR3 runs to 12 residues. The DNA for the CDR3 is TGCGCCAGCAGCTTGGAGAGGGCTGGCTACACCTTC. Translation gives CASSLERAGYTF.

J is TRBJ2-7 and V is TRBV7-2; D may be TRBD1 (6 bases). Between the trimmed V and J ends, which lost 5 bases and 0 bases, there was a span of 17 bases. From germline, CDR1 is SGHTA and CDR2 FQGNSA. The CDR3 totals 16 residues. CDR3 in amino acids: CASSRTRTADSYEQYF. The CDR3 coding sequence is TGTGCCAGCAGCCGAACCAGGACAGCCGACTCCTACGAGCAGTACTTC. Based on the CDR3 plus reference TRBV7-2 and TRBJ2-7, the full variable domain is GAGVSQSPSNKVTEKGKDVELRCDPISGHTALYWYRQSLGQGLEFLIYFQGNSAPDKSGLPSDRFSAERTGGSVSTLTIQRTQQEDSAVYLCASSRTRTADSYEQYFGPGTRLTVT.

The chain links TRBV5-4 to TRBJ2-5, with D maybe TRBD1 (6 bases). The CDR3 is 13 amino acids. Germline CDR1 and CDR2: SGHNT and YYREEE (reference sequence). V was clipped by 4 bases and J by 3 bases, with 10 bases between them. CDR3 DNA sequence: TGTGCCAGCAGCCCTGGACAGAAAGAGACCCAGTACTTC. Its protein product is CASSPGQKETQYF. Supplemented by reference TRBV5-4 and TRBJ2-5, the full variable domain reads ETGVTQSPTHLIKTRGQQVTLRCSSQSGHNTVSWYQQALGQGPQFIFQYYREEENGRGNFPPRFSGLQFPNYSSELNVNALELDDSALYLCASSPGQKETQYFGPGTRLLVL.

The chain uses TRBV5-1 and TRBJ2-1; the D gene is possibly TRBD2 (6 bases). CDR1 is SGHRS and CDR2 is YFSETQ in the germline V gene. The germline V and J ends were trimmed by 4 bases and 0 bases, with 11 bases remaining between them. The CDR3 is 15 residues long. The CDR3 region has the DNA TGCGCCAGCAGCCGCGACGGGAGCTCCTACAATGAGCAGTTCTTC. It codes for CASSRDGSSYNEQFF.

The chain carries TRBV7-3 and TRBJ1-2, with 8 bases fitting TRBD1. Unmatched junction bases numbered 11, after V lost 5 bases and J lost 6 bases. Germline V CDR1 and CDR2: SGHTA, FQGTGA. The CDR3 covers 15 residues. The CDR3 spells CASSPRDRILDGYTF. The CDR3 DNA follows: TGTGCCAGCAGCCCCAGGGACAGGATACTCGATGGCTACACCTTC.